These T cell receptor beta chains were read from a single sample in a study of shared clonotypes between healthy human individuals. TCRdb's table, derived via immunoSEQ multiplex PCR, lists solely in-frame clones and lacks some. The data hold 530,000 or so clones, with about 75% observed a single time. Sequencing input: PBMCs. The receptors were gathered from a woman aged 40 to 50 in good health. Some clones in this sample may be carry-over from other donors' samples. CDR3s include the opening cysteine and the closing phenylalanine or tryptophan. The D gene is left open where the match is weak. A clone size is listed for some rows: how often the clone was seen (once, few, many), or a class if it is expanded.

CASSARLQGNEKLFF,TGTGCCAGCAGTGCCAGATTACAGGGGAATGAAAAACTGTTTTTT,15,TRBD1,-,TRBJ1-4,TRBV6-5
CASSLVAWAGELFF,TGTGCCAGCAGCTTAGTGGCTTGGGCGGGGGAGCTGTTTTTT,14,-,-,TRBJ2-2,TRBV7-8
CASSLMTSGYYEQYF,TGTGCCAGCAGCTTAATGACTAGCGGATACTACGAGCAGTACTTC,15,TRBD2,-,TRBJ2-7,TRBV11-2
CASSPDNSGYEQYF,TGTGCTAGCAGCCCTGACAATAGCGGCTACGAGCAGTACTTC,14,-,once,TRBJ2-7,TRBV7-7
CASSSQTGFNEKLFF,TGTGCCAGCAGTTCCCAGACAGGGTTTAATGAAAAACTGTTTTTT,15,TRBD1,-,TRBJ1-4,TRBV6-6
CASSVGVTANTGELFF,TGTGCCAGCAGCGTAGGGGTGACAGCGAACACCGGGGAGCTGTTTTTT,16,-,-,TRBJ2-2,TRBV9
CASSLTGQDHGYTF,TGTGCCAGCAGCTTAACGGGCCAGGACCATGGCTACACCTTC,14,-,-,TRBJ1-2,TRBV7-3
CASSPGLAGITYEQYF,TGTGCCAGCAGCCCGGGACTAGCGGGGATTACCTACGAGCAGTACTTC,16,TRBD2,-,TRBJ2-7,TRBV5-5
CASSFGAATNEKLFF,TGCGCCAGCAGCTTCGGAGCCGCAACTAATGAAAAACTGTTTTTT,15,-,-,TRBJ1-4,TRBV5-1
CAWGNLTPPYEQYF,TGTGCCTGGGGTAACCTTACACCCCCCTACGAGCAGTACTTC,14,-,-,TRBJ2-7,TRBV30
CASSRQGVRQPQHF,TGTGCCAGTAGTCGTCAGGGGGTGCGACAGCCCCAGCATTTT,14,TRBD1,-,TRBJ1-5,TRBV19
CASSSRDNEQYF,TGTGCCAGCAGTTCCCGGGACAACGAGCAGTACTTC,12,-,few,TRBJ2-7,TRBV27
CASKRDTFSYEQYF,TGTGCCTCCAAACGAGACACGTTCTCCTACGAGCAGTACTTC,14,-,-,TRBJ2-7,TRBV6-1
CATSRTLETQYF,TGTGCCACCAGCAGGACCCTGGAGACCCAGTACTTC,12,-,-,TRBJ2-5,TRBV15
CASSPTGETQYF,TGTGCCAGCAGCCCGACAGGGGAGACCCAGTACTTC,12,TRBD1,-,TRBJ2-5,TRBV2
CASSYSTRQGAYTQYF,TGTGCCAGCAGTTACTCAACTCGGCAGGGGGCATATACGCAGTATTTT,16,TRBD1,-,TRBJ2-3,TRBV6-5
CASSLGVDSRTDTQYF,TGCGCCAGCAGCTTGGGGGTCGACAGTCGCACAGATACGCAGTATTTT,16,-,-,TRBJ2-3,TRBV5-1
CASSLQLAGQNTQYF,TGTGCCAGCAGCTTGCAACTAGCGGGACAGAATACGCAGTATTTT,15,TRBD2,-,TRBJ2-3,TRBV7-2
CASSDIAGGLYEQYF,TGTGCCAGCAGTGATATCGCGGGAGGGCTATACGAGCAGTACTTC,15,TRBD2,-,TRBJ2-7,TRBV2
CASSPLAAAYNEQFF,TGTGCCAGCAGCCCCCTAGCGGCGGCCTACAATGAGCAGTTCTTC,15,TRBD2,-,TRBJ2-1,TRBV6-1
CASSTGLGGDEQFF,TGTGCCAGCAGCACGGGACTAGGAGGCGATGAGCAGTTCTTC,14,TRBD2,-,TRBJ2-1,TRBV9
CAWSARLAGAWNIQYF,TGTGCCTGGAGTGCCCGACTAGCGGGAGCTTGGAACATTCAGTACTTC,16,TRBD2,-,TRBJ2-4,TRBV30
CASSLPGTNQPQHF,TGTGCCAGCAGTTTGCCGGGGACAAATCAGCCCCAGCATTTT,14,-,once,TRBJ1-5,TRBV28
CASRKAGGGNIQYF,TGTGCCAGCAGGAAGGCCGGTGGGGGAAACATTCAGTACTTC,14,-,-,TRBJ2-4,TRBV5-5
CASSSRQGGGYTF,TGTGCCAGCAGCTCCCGACAGGGTGGTGGCTACACCTTC,13,TRBD1,-,TRBJ1-2,TRBV7-9
CASSLYPRTPEGAFF,TGTGCCAGCAGTTTATACCCGCGGACCCCCGAGGGGGCTTTCTTT,15,-,-,TRBJ1-1,TRBV28
CASSAGTGLPGELFF,TGTGCCAGCAGCGCCGGGACAGGGCTGCCCGGGGAGCTGTTTTTT,15,TRBD1,-,TRBJ2-2,TRBV5-8